The 23 T cell receptor beta chains below come from one sample, sequenced in a study of shared clonotypes between healthy human individuals. Naive CD8 cells, CD45RO-negative and positively selected for CCR7, excluded terminally differentiated effector memory CD45RA+ cells. Libraries were prepared by immunoSEQ multiplex PCR; TCRdb keeps only in-frame clonotypes and omits some of them. The sample holds over 750,000 clones, roughly 96% seen once. Sequencing was done on a sample of naive CD8+ T cells sorted from blood. Receptors were obtained from a man aged 25 to 40 in good health.

V and J are TRBV4-2 and TRBJ2-5, with a tentative D call TRBD2 (5 bases). The CDR3 has 15 amino acids. Germline V CDR1 and CDR2: LGHNA, YNFKEQ. Trimming removed 0 bases from V and 1 base from J, with 9 bases in between. The CDR3 nucleotides are TGTGCCAGCAGCCAAGATTCGGGGTCCCAAGAGACCCAGTACTTC. Translated, it gives CASSQDSGSQETQYF.

The chain links TRBV4-3 to TRBJ2-1; TRBD1 might be the D (5 bases). Germline CDR1 LGHNA, CDR2 YSLEER. The V end lost 4 bases, the J end lost 6 bases, and 13 bases lay between the germline ends. This CDR3 is 14 amino acids long. The CDR3 region is CASSPSQGSNEQFF. The CDR3 nucleotides read TGCGCCAGCAGCCCGAGCCAGGGATCCAATGAGCAGTTCTTC.

The J gene is TRBJ2-7, the V gene TRBV6-1; D not certain. The V and J ends lost 7 bases and 3 bases respectively, with 10 bases between them. Looked up from germline, CDR1 is MNHNS and CDR2 is SASEGT. The CDR3 length is 12 residues. The CDR3 bases are TGTGCCAGCATTGGAACAGTCTACGAGCAGTACTTC. Amino acid sequence: CASIGTVYEQYF.

The V and J genes are TRBV7-6 and TRBJ2-7, with TRBD2 matching over 10 bases. The germline V gene has CDR1 SGHVS and CDR2 FNYEAQ. The CDR3 loop spans 13 amino acids. The V and J ends lost 8 bases and 2 bases, in that order; junction bases with no gene match: 3. DNA of the CDR3: TGTGCCAGCGGACTAGCGGCCGCCTACGAGCAGTACTTC. Amino acids: CASGLAAAYEQYF.

The V call is TRBV11-3, the J call TRBJ2-3; TRBD2 agrees at 11 bases. The CDR3 length is 16 residues. The J segment lost 2 bases and the V segment lost 5 bases, leaving 6 bases of the junction unmatched. CDR1 and CDR2 (germline): SGHNT, YENEEA. The CDR3 sequence: CASSEPTSGNTDTQYF. In DNA form, the CDR3 reads TGTGCCAGCAGCGAACCGACTAGCGGGAACACAGATACGCAGTATTTT.

V gene TRBV7-9 combines with J gene TRBJ2-1; D perhaps matches TRBD1 (5 bases). CDR1 is SEHNR, CDR2 FQNEAQ, per germline (reference sequence). CDR3 length equals 15 residues. V lost 3 bases to trimming and J lost 12 bases, with 21 bases between them. The chain's CDR3 is CASSFYDRVEQRQFF. The CDR3 coding sequence is TGTGCCAGCAGCTTCTATGACAGAGTTGAACAGCGGCAGTTCTTC.

J is TRBJ1-3 and V is TRBV28; D unresolved. This CDR3 has 14 residues. V was clipped by 2 bases and J by 0 bases, with 5 bases between them. The germline V gene has CDR1 MDHEN and CDR2 SYDVKM. CDR3 coding DNA: TGTGCCAGCAGTTTACTCTACTCTGGAAACACCATATATTTT. This codes for CASSLLYSGNTIYF.

Note on this clone: Other nucleotide sequences in the sample specify the same CDR3. The chain has TRBV9 and TRBJ2-1, with D unclear. This CDR3 has 14 amino acids. Between the trimmed V and J ends, which lost 0 bases and 0 bases, there was a span of 4 bases. Germline V gene sequence: CDR1 SGDLS, CDR2 YYNGEE. The CDR3 DNA reads as TGTGCCAGCAGCGTAGATGGCTCCTACAATGAGCAGTTCTTC. Translation: CASSVDGSYNEQFF.

This clone has a single count. This sequence joins TRBV6-4 and TRBJ1-4; D is possibly TRBD1 (6 bases). CDR1 and CDR2 (germline): MRHNA, SNTAGT. This CDR3 comprises 16 residues. V lost 5 bases to trimming and J lost 0 bases, with 13 bases between them. The CDR3 DNA reads as TGTGCCAGCAGTTGGGTCGAGGGGGCAACTAATGAAAAACTGTTTTTT. Translating it yields CASSWVEGATNEKLFF.

The chain uses TRBV7-6 and TRBJ2-5; 9 nucleotides match TRBD2. V lost 4 bases and J lost 3; bases outside the gene matches: 6. This CDR3 has 15 amino acids. Germline V gene lookup returns CDR1 SGHVS and CDR2 FNYEAQ. CDR3 in amino acids: CASSSWASGEETQYF. The CDR3 bases are TGTGCCAGCAGCTCCTGGGCTAGCGGGGAAGAGACCCAGTACTTC.

The chain employs TRBV7-9 and TRBJ1-5; TRBD1 agrees at 9 bases. The CDR3 has 15 residues. Germline loops: CDR1 SEHNR, CDR2 FQNEAQ (reference sequence). V was pared by 6 bases and J by 3 bases, with 6 bases of the junction left unmatched. DNA of the CDR3: TGTGCCAGCAGTTGGGGGACAGGGATCAATCAGCCCCAGCATTTT. Translation gives CASSWGTGINQPQHF.

This sequence joins TRBV16 and TRBJ2-1; the match to TRBD1 covers 9 bases. V gave up 4 bases and J gave up 4 bases; unmatched junction bases: 11. Germline V gene data show CDR1 as KGHSY and CDR2 as FQNENV. This CDR3 is 17 amino acids long. The CDR3 DNA reads as TGTGCCAGCAGCCCTCCGACAGGGGGACTGTTATACAATGAGCAGTTCTTC. Amino acid sequence: CASSPPTGGLLYNEQFF.

For this clone: Within the sample, other DNA sequences also encode this same CDR3. J is TRBJ2-7 and V is TRBV11-2; no firm D call. Germline V lookup: CDR1 SGHAT, CDR2 FQNNGV. V lost 2 bases and J 4 bases, leaving 6 bases between the germline ends. The CDR3 totals 12 residues. The CDR3 DNA reads TGTGCCAGCAGCTTAAGCTCTTACGAGCAGTACTTC. Protein sequence: CASSLSSYEQYF.

The chain is built from TRBV11-2 and TRBJ2-7; D may be TRBD2 (5 bases). Trimming took off 3 bases at V and 4 bases at J, with 10 bases between the two ends. CDR1 and CDR2 from the germline V gene are SGHAT and FQNNGV. The CDR3 covers 13 residues. The CDR3 loop is CASSFVLGYEQYF. The CDR3 coding sequence is TGTGCCAGCAGCTTTGTACTAGGTTACGAGCAGTACTTC.

The rearrangement uses TRBV29-1 and TRBJ1-2; TRBD1 matches at 11 bases. V shed 1 base, J shed 7 bases, and the junction held 8 bases outside the gene matches. There are 15 residues in the CDR3. The germline gives CDR1 SQVTM, CDR2 ANQGSEA. For the CDR3, the DNA is TGCAGCGTTGAAGTGATGGGACAGGGGGTTTTTGGCTACACCTTC. Its translation is CSVEVMGQGVFGYTF.

The chain couples TRBV11-2 to TRBJ2-3, with D unclear. The V gene lost 7 bases and the J gene lost 5 bases, with 10 bases spanning the gap. This CDR3 comprises 12 residues. The germline V gene encodes CDR1 SGHAT and CDR2 FQNNGV. Here the CDR3 DNA reads TGTGCCAGCAATTGGGCTCAAGATACGCAGTATTTT. Translation: CASNWAQDTQYF.

The rearrangement uses TRBV6-6 and TRBJ1-1; the D gene is possibly TRBD1 (6 bases). There are 13 residues in the CDR3. In germline, CDR1 is MNHNY, CDR2 SVGAGI (reference sequence). V was pared by 7 bases and J by 5 bases, with 14 bases between. The CDR3 DNA follows: TGTGCCAGCATCTTTTTGCAGGGGACTGAAGCTTTCTTT. Protein: CASIFLQGTEAFF.

The rearrangement joins TRBV27 to TRBJ2-7; perhaps TRBD1 as D (5 bases). The CDR3 contains 18 residues. Germline assignment: CDR1 MNHEY and CDR2 SMNVEV (reference sequence). V was cut by 5 bases and J by 0 bases, with 23 bases left in between. The CDR3 spells CASSTGRNSQGRSYEQYF. In DNA, the CDR3 is TGTGCCAGCAGTACCGGTCGGAACTCTCAGGGCCGCTCCTACGAGCAGTACTTC.

The chain is built from TRBV7-9 and TRBJ1-4; D remains ambiguous. Germline lookup yields CDR1 SEHNR and CDR2 FQNEAQ (reference sequence). CDR3 size: 15 residues. Trimming pared 6 bases from V and 0 bases from J, leaving 11 bases between. In DNA, the CDR3 is TGTGCCAGCAGGCGGACCGATTCAACTAATGAAAAACTGTTTTTT. It yields the protein CASRRTDSTNEKLFF.

The genes are TRBV14 and TRBJ2-3; 9 bases agree with TRBD2. Germline lookup yields CDR1 SGHDN and CDR2 FVKESK. The CDR3 loop spans 15 amino acids. Trimming removed 4 bases from V and 4 bases from J; junction bases left unmatched: 6. The CDR3 is CASSLIAGDPDTQYF. The CDR3, as DNA: TGTGCCAGCAGCCTTATAGCGGGAGACCCAGATACGCAGTATTTT.

The CDR3 DNA sequence: TGCGCCAGCAGCCCACACCCATCCGGGGTGAATATGGGCGAGACCCAGTACTTC. Translating gives CASSPHPSGVNMGETQYF. The chain has TRBV4-1 and TRBJ2-5, with D possibly being TRBD2 (5 bases). The CDR3 has 18 amino acids. Per the germline V gene, CDR1 is MGHRA and CDR2 is YSYEKL. Between the trimmed V and J ends, which lost 4 bases and 5 bases, there was a span of 26 bases.

For the CDR3, the DNA is TGTGCCAGCAGTTTGCAGGGCTACACTGAAGCTTTCTTT. Its translation: CASSLQGYTEAFF. The chain links TRBV28 to TRBJ1-1; weak D call: TRBD1 (5 bases). The CDR3 totals 13 residues. Trimming removed 3 bases from V and 3 bases from J, with 8 bases in between. Germline CDR1 is MDHEN and CDR2 is SYDVKM.

The chain couples TRBV19 to TRBJ2-2; TRBD1 is a possible D gene (5 bases). This CDR3 has 15 residues. The germline V and J ends were trimmed by 0 bases and 6 bases, with 11 bases remaining between them. Germline values: CDR1 LNHDA, CDR2 SQIVND (reference sequence). This CDR3 is CASSIDLSGPGELFF. The CDR3 DNA is TGTGCCAGTAGTATAGATCTTTCAGGGCCCGGGGAGCTGTTTTTT.